These 9 T cell receptor beta chains share one sample of origin, sequenced in a study of blood T cell repertoires in COVID-19 (dated by TCRdb to the early 2020s). The receptor library was made with the immunoSEQ multiplex PCR assay. The source is immuneACCESS, and TCRdb retained only in-frame sequences with V and J called. Part of the clones is not carried over; for the studies checked, unresolved V genes explain less than half of this, and the remainder is unexplained. This sample holds around 150,000 clones; over 80% were observed only once. Roughly 9% of the sample goes to the ten largest clones. The source material was peripheral blood. The receptors derive from a woman older than 75 with active or convalescent COVID-19.

The rearrangement uses TRBV18 and TRBJ2-2, with 7 bases fitting TRBD1. With V trimmed by 6 bases and J by 0 bases, 1 base remained unmatched. The CDR3 totals 14 residues. Germline V gives CDR1 KGHSH, CDR2 LQKENI. CDR3 in DNA: TGTGCCAGCTCGACAGGGTCGAACACCGGGGAGCTGTTTTTT. Amino acid sequence: CASSTGSNTGELFF.

The gene calls are TRBV4-1 and TRBJ1-1, with TRBD1 matching over 10 bases. CDR1 is MGHRA and CDR2 is YSYEKL in the germline V gene. The CDR3 length is 15 residues. With 6 bases clipped from V and 5 bases from J, the junction kept 9 bases outside the gene matches. CDR3 coding DNA: TGCGCCAGCAGTCCTCTTGGACAGGGGGGAACTGAAGCTTTCTTT. Protein product: CASSPLGQGGTEAFF.

In its sample, this clone was seen once. This chain uses TRBV6-6 with TRBJ2-7; the D gene is possibly TRBD2 (5 bases). The germline V gene encodes CDR1 MNHNY and CDR2 SVGAGI (reference sequence). Between the trimmed V and J ends, which lost 6 bases and 0 bases, there was a span of 12 bases. The length of the CDR3 is 14 residues. DNA for the CDR3: TGTGCCAGCAGGGAGGACGGTAGCTCCTACGAGCAGTACTTC. Its translation: CASREDGSSYEQYF.

This chain connects TRBV6-5 to TRBJ2-7; D may be TRBD1 (5 bases). The ends were cut back, 5 bases at V and 4 bases at J, with 12 bases in the middle. This CDR3 spans 13 amino acids. CDR1 is MNHEY and CDR2 is SVGAGI in the germline V gene. CDR3 nucleotides: TGTGCCAGCAGTCGACGCGACAGTTACGAGCAGTACTTC. Translating gives CASSRRDSYEQYF.

This sequence joins TRBV18 and TRBJ1-1; no clear D. CDR3 length: 14 residues. With 1 base removed from V and 3 bases from J, the gap between germline ends came to 9 bases. CDR1 and CDR2 from the germline V gene are KGHSH and LQKENI. CDR3 protein: CASSPRGGDTEAFF. The CDR3 coding sequence is TGTGCCAGCTCACCACGAGGCGGGGACACTGAAGCTTTCTTT. Complete variable domain (other parts from reference TRBV18 and TRBJ1-1): NAGVMQNPRHLVRRRGQEARLRCSPMKGHSHVYWYRQLPEEGLKFMVYLQKENIIDESGMPKERFSAEFPKEGPSILRIQQVVRGDSAAYFCASSPRGGDTEAFFGQGTRLTVV.

The chain's CDR3 is CASSPLLPSSGNTIYF. The CDR3 nucleotides read TGCGCCAGCAGCCCACTCCTTCCGAGCTCTGGAAACACCATATATTTT. The rearrangement uses TRBV5-1 and TRBJ1-3, with no clear D. V lost 4 bases and J lost 0, with 14 bases in between. Germline CDR1 reads SGHRS; CDR2 reads YFSETQ. CDR3 size: 16 residues.

The genes are TRBV10-3 and TRBJ1-6, with TRBD1 as a possible D gene (5 bases). The CDR3 is 14 residues long. V was clipped by 2 bases and J by 10 bases, with 12 bases between them. The V gene's germline CDR1 is ENHRY and CDR2 SYGVKD. The CDR3 region has the DNA TGTGCCATCAGTGAGCAGGGTTTTAACTCACCCCTCCACTTT. This translates into CAISEQGFNSPLHF.

V is TRBV21-1 and J is TRBJ1-5; the D segment call TRBD1 is taken from the table without a DNA check. TRBV21-1 is designated a pseudogene. This CDR3 has 17 amino acids. This CDR3 reads CASSPSGTGVGNQPQHF. The CDR3 DNA reads TGTGCCAGCAGCCCCTCCGGGACAGGGGTCGGGAATCAGCCCCAGCATTTT.

This rearrangement joins TRBV30 to TRBJ2-2, with 8 bases aligning to TRBD2. The CDR3 loop spans 17 amino acids. V trimming: 3 bases; J trimming: 6 bases; junction bases outside the gene matches: 15. CDR1 and CDR2 (germline): GTSNPN, SVGIG (reference sequence). The CDR3 region has the DNA TGTGCCTGGAGGCCCCGGGGGGGGTTTCTTGGGGCCGGGGAGCTGTTTTTT. It is translated as CAWRPRGGFLGAGELFF.